This is a list of T cell receptor beta chains from one sample in a study of CD8 T cells in Susac syndrome. From the immunoSEQ multiplex PCR reads, TCRdb called clonotypes with MiXCR, one entry per CDR3 protein. This sample has roughly 190,000 distinct CDR3 sequences; 90% to 96% occur once, and the top ten carry 0.098%. The source material was CD4+ T cells from PBMCs. The source is a human donor with Susac syndrome. CDR3s include the opening cysteine and the closing phenylalanine or tryptophan. Where a row states a size, it is once, few, many or the class of an expanded clone; other rows omit it.

. TRBV3-1 CASSQGAGNIQYF
. TRBV21-1 CASSKEEGHPTYEQYF
. TRBV7-3 CASSLSGWAGETQYF
once TRBV3-1 CASSQVADTYNSPLHF
. TRBV2 CASSGRGLTGELFF
. TRBV27 CASSSPFRGPETQYF
. TRBV10-3 CAISEGTPNEQFF
once TRBV11-2 CASSPGWGYSNQPQHF
. TRBV18 CASSPYQTGGTEAFF
. TRBV9 CASSGGGTALNYGYTF
. TRBV18 CASSPLGQGVSGNTIYF
. TRBV20-1 CSARTGTGELFF
. TRBV3-1 CASSQRTLPPNTQYF
. TRBV29-1 CSVEVGRGTDAQYF
. TRBV7-9 CASSLHGSNVDTQYF
once TRBV7-8 CASSYPGLALSYNEQFF
. TRBV6-2/TRBV6-3 CASTDRGAGVNEQFF
few TRBV12-3/TRBV12-4 CASSFGIDTQYF
once TRBV14 CASSLRTGLNTEAFF
. TRBV20-1 CSARFRMGPRNSPLHF
once TRBV9 CASSPRGDNYEQYF
. TRBV9 CASSVEGRTEAFF
once TRBV20-1 CSARAGGLVETQYF
. TRBV27 CASSLSGHSRNYGYTF
. TRBV30 CAWSSQAALDPEAFF
. TRBV5-1 CASSLWGNVKGEQFF
. TRBV5-1 CASSLRGAYEETQYF
. TRBV7-9 CASSPVRDAGSYNEQFF
. TRBV20-1 CSAPTSGYNEQFF
. TRBV6-5 CASSYFQGASYEQYF
. TRBV20-1 CSARDPRTPYGYTF
. TRBV19 CASSSGQLLNQPQHF
. TRBV4-2 CASSQEWDRVNQPQHF
. TRBV12-3/TRBV12-4 CASRTGQAFHEQYF
once TRBV5-1 CASHAGLTNTGELFF
. TRBV29-1 CSVVLDSNQPQHF
. TRBV4-1 CASSQPGQGDNEQFF
. TRBV11-1 CASSLGLTDYEQFF
. TRBV4-2 CASSLGTGKETQYF
. TRBV7-2 CASSLAGSGGIEQYF
. TRBV12-3/TRBV12-4 CASSSVPSVRYFSDTQYF
. TRBV6-5 CASSRAGQLLDGYTF
. TRBV5-6 CASSLAAGVGFF
. TRBV15 CATSRDGGPNYGYTF
once TRBV25-1 CASTLAVNTEAFF
. TRBV28 CASSFSGAMVEKLFF
. TRBV12-3/TRBV12-4 CASSFFSEQFF
. TRBV6-4 CASRRTEGDQPQHF
. TRBV7-2 CASSTLYEQYF
. TRBV6-5 CASSGERGPRLFF
. TRBV28 CASSNSRGYGYTF
. TRBV5-1 CASSLVGGGRDEQYF
. TRBV12-3/TRBV12-4 CASSASGTGNEQYF
. TRBV20-1 CSARQGYEKLFF
. TRBV9 CASSVTDRGNTGELFF
. TRBV30 CAWSLVTDSDRGNTIYF
few TRBV30 CAWTGASYEQYF
. TRBV2 CASNPDNQPQHF
. TRBV4-2 CASRGDTSYEQYF